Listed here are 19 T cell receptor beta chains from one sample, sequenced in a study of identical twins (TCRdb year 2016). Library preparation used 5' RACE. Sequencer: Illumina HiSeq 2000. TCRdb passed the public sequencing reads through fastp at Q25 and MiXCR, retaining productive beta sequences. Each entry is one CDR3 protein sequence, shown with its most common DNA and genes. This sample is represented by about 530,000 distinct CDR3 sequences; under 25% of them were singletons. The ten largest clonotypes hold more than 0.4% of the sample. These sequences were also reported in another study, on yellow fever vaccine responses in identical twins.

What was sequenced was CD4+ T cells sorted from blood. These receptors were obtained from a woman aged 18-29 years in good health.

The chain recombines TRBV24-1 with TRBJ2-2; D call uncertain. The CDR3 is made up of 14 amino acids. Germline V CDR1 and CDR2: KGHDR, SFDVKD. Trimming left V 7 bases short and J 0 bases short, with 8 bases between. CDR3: CATRDETNTGELFF. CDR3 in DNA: TGTGCCACCAGAGACGAGACGAACACCGGGGAGCTGTTTTTT.

The CDR3 sequence: CATSTTGTLVSGELFF. The CDR3, as DNA: TGTGCCACCAGCACAACAGGGACCCTAGTATCCGGGGAGCTGTTTTTT. This chain connects TRBV15 to TRBJ2-2; maybe TRBD1 (6 bases). Trimming cost V 4 bases and J 6 bases, with 18 bases left between them. The germline gives CDR1 LNHNV, CDR2 YYDKDF (reference sequence). CDR3 length: 16 residues.

The DNA of the CDR3 is TGTGCCAGCAGCTTGTCCCAGCCGGGGGGCCCTGGAAACACCATATATTTT. Residues: CASSLSQPGGPGNTIYF. The J gene is TRBJ1-3, the V gene TRBV7-2; tentative D call: TRBD1 (6 bases). The CDR3 extends over 17 amino acids. With 3 bases removed from V and 2 bases from J, the gap between germline ends came to 17 bases. Germline CDR1 reads SGHTA; CDR2 reads FQGNSA.

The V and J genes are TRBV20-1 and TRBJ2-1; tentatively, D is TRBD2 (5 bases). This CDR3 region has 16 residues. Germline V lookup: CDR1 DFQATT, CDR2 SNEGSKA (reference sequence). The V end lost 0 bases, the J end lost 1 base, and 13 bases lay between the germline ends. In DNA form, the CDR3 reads TGCAGTGCTAGAGATAAGGTCTCGGGGTCCTACAATGAGCAGTTCTTC. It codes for CSARDKVSGSYNEQFF.

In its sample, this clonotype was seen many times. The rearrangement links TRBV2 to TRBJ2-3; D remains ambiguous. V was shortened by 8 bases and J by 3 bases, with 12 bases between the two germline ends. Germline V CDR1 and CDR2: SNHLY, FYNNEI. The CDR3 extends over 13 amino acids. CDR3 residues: CASFGVGTDTQYF. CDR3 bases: TGTGCCAGCTTCGGCGTGGGGACAGATACGCAGTATTTT. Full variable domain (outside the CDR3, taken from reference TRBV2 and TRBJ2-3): EPEVTQTPSHQVTQMGQEVILRCVPISNHLYFYWYRQILGQKVEFLVSFYNNEISEKSEIFDDQFSVERPDGSNFTLKIRSTKLEDSAMYFCASFGVGTDTQYFGPGTRLTVL.

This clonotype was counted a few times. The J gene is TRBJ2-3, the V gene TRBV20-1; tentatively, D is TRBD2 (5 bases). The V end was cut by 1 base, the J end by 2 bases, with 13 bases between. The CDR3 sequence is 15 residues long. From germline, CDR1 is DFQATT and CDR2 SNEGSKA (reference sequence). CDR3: CSARVVQRITDTQYF. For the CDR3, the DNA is TGCAGTGCTAGAGTGGTTCAGCGGATCACAGATACGCAGTATTTT.

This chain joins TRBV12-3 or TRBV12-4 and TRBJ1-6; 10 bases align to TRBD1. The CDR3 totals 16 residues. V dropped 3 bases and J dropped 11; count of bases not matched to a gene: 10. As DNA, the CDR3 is TGTGCCAGCAGTTTTTCTCGGGGACAGGGGATGCCACCCCTCCACTTT. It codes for CASSFSRGQGMPPLHF.

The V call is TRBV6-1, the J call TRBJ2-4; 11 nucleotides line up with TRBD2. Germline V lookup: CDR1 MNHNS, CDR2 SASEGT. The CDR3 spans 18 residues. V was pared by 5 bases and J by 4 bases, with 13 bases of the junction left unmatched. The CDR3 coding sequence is TGTGCCAGCAGTCCCCTTAGCGGGAGGGCTAATCCAAAAAACATTCAGTACTTC. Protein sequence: CASSPLSGRANPKNIQYF.

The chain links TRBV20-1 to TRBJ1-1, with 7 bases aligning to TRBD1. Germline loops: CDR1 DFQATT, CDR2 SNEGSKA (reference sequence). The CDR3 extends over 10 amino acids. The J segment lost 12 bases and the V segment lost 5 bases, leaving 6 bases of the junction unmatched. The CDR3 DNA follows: TGCAGTGCTGAAGACAGGGAACCTTTCTTT. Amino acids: CSAEDREPFF.

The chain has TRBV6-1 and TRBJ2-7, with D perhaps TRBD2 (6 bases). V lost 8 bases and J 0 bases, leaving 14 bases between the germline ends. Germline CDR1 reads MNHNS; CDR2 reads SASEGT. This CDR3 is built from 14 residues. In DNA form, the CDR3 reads TGTGCCAGCGCGGTTGGGGGGAACTCCTACGAGCAGTACTTC. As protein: CASAVGGNSYEQYF.

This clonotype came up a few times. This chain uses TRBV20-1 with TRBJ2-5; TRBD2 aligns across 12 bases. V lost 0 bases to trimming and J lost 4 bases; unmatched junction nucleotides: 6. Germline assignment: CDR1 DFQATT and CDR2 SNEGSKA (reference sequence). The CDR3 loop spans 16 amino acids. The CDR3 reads CSARDLAGGPGETQYF. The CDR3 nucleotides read TGCAGTGCTAGAGATCTAGCGGGGGGGCCGGGAGAGACCCAGTACTTC.

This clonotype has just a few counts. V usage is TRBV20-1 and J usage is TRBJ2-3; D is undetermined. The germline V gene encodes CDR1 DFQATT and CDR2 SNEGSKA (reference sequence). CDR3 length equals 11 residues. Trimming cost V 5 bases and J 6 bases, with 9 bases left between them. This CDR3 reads CSASVVDTQYF. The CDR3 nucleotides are TGCAGTGCTTCCGTTGTGGATACGCAGTATTTT.

The CDR3 is CASSLGTRHEQFF. Written as DNA, the CDR3 is TGTGCCAGCAGCCTGGGGACCCGGCATGAGCAGTTCTTC. The genes are TRBV14 and TRBJ2-1, with D possibly being TRBD1 or TRBD2 (5 bases each). Germline CDR1 is SGHDN and CDR2 is FVKESK. The CDR3 is 13 residues long. V lost 4 bases to trimming and J lost 8 bases, with 12 bases between them.

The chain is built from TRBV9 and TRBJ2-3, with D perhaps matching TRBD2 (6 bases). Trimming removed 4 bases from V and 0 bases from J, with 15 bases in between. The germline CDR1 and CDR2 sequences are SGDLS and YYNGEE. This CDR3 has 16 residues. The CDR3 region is CASSPPRSGSTDTQYF. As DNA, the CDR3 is TGTGCCAGCAGCCCACCCAGGAGCGGGAGCACAGATACGCAGTATTTT.

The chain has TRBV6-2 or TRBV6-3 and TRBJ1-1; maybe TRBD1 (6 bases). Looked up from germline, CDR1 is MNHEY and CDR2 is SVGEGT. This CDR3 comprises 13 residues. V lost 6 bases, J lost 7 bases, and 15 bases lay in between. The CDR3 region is CASRPRDTREAFF. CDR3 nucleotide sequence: TGTGCCAGCAGGCCGAGGGACACGCGTGAAGCTTTCTTT.

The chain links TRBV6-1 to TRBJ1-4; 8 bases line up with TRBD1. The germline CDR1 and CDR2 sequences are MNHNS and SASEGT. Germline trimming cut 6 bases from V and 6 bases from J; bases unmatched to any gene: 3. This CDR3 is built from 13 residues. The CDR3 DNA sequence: TGTGCCAGCAGCCGGACAGGGTATGAAAAACTGTTTTTT. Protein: CASSRTGYEKLFF.

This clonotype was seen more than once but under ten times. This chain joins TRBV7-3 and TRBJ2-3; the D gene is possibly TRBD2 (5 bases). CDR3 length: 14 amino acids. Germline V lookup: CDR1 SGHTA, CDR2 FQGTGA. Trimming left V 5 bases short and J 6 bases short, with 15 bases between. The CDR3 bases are TGTGCCAGCAGCCCGGAGAGGGCCGGGGATACGCAGTATTTT. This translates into CASSPERAGDTQYF. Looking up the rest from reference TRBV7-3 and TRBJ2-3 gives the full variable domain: GAGVSQTPSNKVTEKGKYVELRCDPISGHTALYWYRQSLGQGPEFLIYFQGTGAADDSGLPNDRFFAVRPEGSVSTLKIQRTERGDSAVYLCASSPERAGDTQYFGPGTRLTVL.

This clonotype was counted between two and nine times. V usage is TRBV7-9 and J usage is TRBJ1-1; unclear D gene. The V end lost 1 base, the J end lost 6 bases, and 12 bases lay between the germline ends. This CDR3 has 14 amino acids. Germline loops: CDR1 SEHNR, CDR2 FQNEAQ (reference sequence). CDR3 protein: CASSLDEKTAEAFF. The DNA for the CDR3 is TGTGCCAGCAGCTTAGATGAGAAGACCGCTGAAGCTTTCTTT.

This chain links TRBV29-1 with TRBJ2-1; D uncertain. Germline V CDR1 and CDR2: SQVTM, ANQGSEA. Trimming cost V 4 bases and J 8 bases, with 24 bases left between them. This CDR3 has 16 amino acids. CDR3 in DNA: TGCAGCGTTGCTCTGGGCTCAAGCCCGGAGATCGATGAGCAGTTCTTC. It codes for CSVALGSSPEIDEQFF.